Listed below are T cell receptor beta chains from one sample, sequenced in a study of blood T cells in healthy people across ages. TCRdb ran MiXCR on the 5' RACE reads and lists one entry per CDR3 protein. The repertoire holds roughly 900,000 distinct CDR3 sequences, with 25% to 35% as singletons. The sequenced sample consisted of blood. The origin of the receptors is a woman of 80 years or more in good health. CDR3s include the opening cysteine and the closing phenylalanine or tryptophan. Fields, in order: D gene, J gene, V gene, clone size, CDR3 DNA, CDR3 protein. The D gene is left open where the match is weak. The size entry is marked missing in some rows and otherwise reads once, few, many or a size class.

NA | TRBJ1-2 | TRBV25-1 | few | TGTGCCAGCAGCCCCCCGAGTAGGGTTCGGGGCTACACCTTC | CASSPPSRVRGYTF
NA | TRBJ2-7 | TRBV21-1 | many | TGTGCCAGCAGCAAGTACGACCCCGGGACAGGGAAAAGCGAGCAGTACTTC | CASSKYDPGTGKSEQYF
TRBD2 | TRBJ2-1 | TRBV12-3/TRBV12-4 | NA | TGTGCCAGCAGTTTAGCGGTCGCGGGAGGGGCCAATGAGCAGTTCTTC | CASSLAVAGGANEQFF
TRBD2 | TRBJ2-3 | TRBV29-1 | many | TGCAGCGTTCGAGGACTAGCGGGCCGCACAGATACGCAGTATTTT | CSVRGLAGRTDTQYF
TRBD2 | TRBJ2-1 | TRBV6-2/TRBV6-3 | many | TGTGCCAGCAGTTACTCTCCTAGCGGGGGTGGACGAGAGCAGTTCTTC | CASSYSPSGGGREQFF
TRBD1 | TRBJ2-7 | TRBV6-2/TRBV6-3 | many | TGTGCCAGCAGTTACTCCCTCGGGACAGCAACCGCGATCTCCTACGAGCAGTACTTC | CASSYSLGTATAISYEQYF
TRBD1 | TRBJ1-2 | TRBV14 | NA | TGTGCCAGCAGCCAAGTACAGGGGCCGTATGGCTACACCTTC | CASSQVQGPYGYTF
NA | TRBJ2-7 | TRBV28 | few | TGTGCCAGCAGAAAAAACCCAGGGTCCTACGAGCAGTACTTC | CASRKNPGSYEQYF
NA | TRBJ2-3 | TRBV7-2 | few | TGTGCCAGCAGCACCGCGGTGGGGGGTACAGATACGCGGTATTTT | CASSTAVGGTDTRYF
NA | TRBJ1-6 | TRBV28 | many | TGTGCCAGCGCGAGGGATAATAATTCACCCCTCCACTTT | CASARDNNSPLHF
TRBD2 | TRBJ2-1 | TRBV5-1 | many | TGCGCCAGCAGCACCTTAGCGGGGCCCTACAATGAGCAGTTCTTC | CASSTLAGPYNEQFF
TRBD1 | TRBJ1-2 | TRBV15 | NA | TGTGCCACCAGCAGAGAGAGGGCAGGGACAGGGCGGAACTATGGCTACACCTTC | CATSRERAGTGRNYGYTF
NA | TRBJ1-1 | TRBV20-1 | NA | TGCAGTGCTGGCGGGGGACCGAACACTGAAGCTTTCTTT | CSAGGGPNTEAFF
NA | TRBJ1-4 | TRBV4-2 | NA | TGTGCCAGCAGCCAAGGGTTAGCCGAAAAACTGTTTTTT | CASSQGLAEKLFF
TRBD2 | TRBJ2-7 | TRBV4-2 | NA | TGTGCCAGCAGCCAAGCCTTAGCGGGAGGGCATCGTATCCACGAGCAGTACTTC | CASSQALAGGHRIHEQYF
TRBD2 | TRBJ2-1 | TRBV4-3 | few | TGCGCCAGCAGCCAAGAGTCTACTAGCGGGGCTCGCAATGAGCAGTTCTTC | CASSQESTSGARNEQFF
NA | TRBJ1-6 | TRBV18 | NA | TGTGCCAGCGCCGACGGTTATAATTCACCCCTCCACTTT | CASADGYNSPLHF
NA | TRBJ2-1 | TRBV11-2 | many | TGTGCCAGCAGCCCGAGGGGTGGACTTATCGGTGAGCAGTTCTTC | CASSPRGGLIGEQFF
NA | TRBJ2-7 | TRBV20-1 | NA | TGCAGGGCTAGGAATGACCGATACGAGCAGTATTTC | CRARNDRYEQYF
NA | TRBJ1-2 | TRBV29-1 | NA | TGCAGCGGGGGGTTGGGGAACTATGGCTACACCTTC | CSGGLGNYGYTF
TRBD2 | TRBJ2-1 | TRBV15 | NA | TGTGCCACCAGCAGGGACGGGGGGAGTTGTAATGAACAGTTCTTC | CATSRDGGSCNEQFF
NA | TRBJ2-7 | TRBV6-2/TRBV6-3 | NA | TGTGCCAGCAGTCCCATGGAACCACCCTACGAGCAGTACTTC | CASSPMEPPYEQYF
NA | TRBJ2-7 | TRBV11-2 | few | TGTGCCAGAGAAAGGACACAGTCCACCTACGAGCAGTACTTC | CARERTQSTYEQYF
TRBD2 | TRBJ2-3 | TRBV11-2 | many | TGTGCCGGCACCCTTCCCGGGACTAGCGGGGGCTATACGCAGTATTTT | CAGTLPGTSGGYTQYF
NA | TRBJ2-3 | TRBV6-4 | few | TGTGCCAGCAGTGACTCGCAGGGCACAGATACGCAGTATTTT | CASSDSQGTDTQYF
NA | TRBJ2-3 | TRBV29-1 | NA | TGCAGCGTTGAGACAGGCACAGATACGCAGTATTTT | CSVETGTDTQYF
TRBD1 | TRBJ1-5 | TRBV12-3/TRBV12-4 | many | TGTGCCAGCAGTTTTGGGACAGGGATGGGTCAGCCCCAGCATTTT | CASSFGTGMGQPQHF
NA | TRBJ2-1 | TRBV5-1 | NA | TGCGCCAGCAGCTTGGCCCCTCGGGCTAGCAGCTACAATGAGCAGTTCTTC | CASSLAPRASSYNEQFF